A selection of T cell receptor beta chains follows, all from one sample in a study of OX40 agonist ivuxolimab in advanced cancers. Using immunoSEQ multiplex PCR, the repertoire was profiled, and TCRdb retains in-frame clones only, with some absent. The sample lists tens of thousands of clones, approximately 81% seen once, with around 1.1% in the top ten. Sequencing was performed on CD4+ or CD8+ T cells sorted from blood, taken in a trial of the OX40 agonist ivuxolimab. Every receptor here comes from an adult with an advanced solid tumor such as melanoma, head and neck, liver or kidney cancer. Each CDR3 is given with its conserved first and last residue. Fields, in order: CDR3 protein, J gene, D gene, V gene. D genes are given only for firm matches.

cdr3_aa: CASSSSWGRYQETQYF
j_call: TRBJ2-5
d_call: .
v_call: TRBV11-1

cdr3_aa: CASSRSGVGTDTQYF
j_call: TRBJ2-3
d_call: TRBD2
v_call: TRBV6-5

cdr3_aa: CSVEPRSSYNEQFF
j_call: TRBJ2-1
d_call: .
v_call: TRBV29-1

cdr3_aa: CASSPQLTGSTEAFF
j_call: TRBJ1-1
d_call: .
v_call: TRBV18

cdr3_aa: CASSSLAGVGTDTQYF
j_call: TRBJ2-3
d_call: TRBD2
v_call: TRBV7-2

cdr3_aa: CASSPLDSGRHGYTF
j_call: TRBJ1-2
d_call: .
v_call: TRBV27

cdr3_aa: CASSYSLTTSYTF
j_call: TRBJ1-2
d_call: .
v_call: TRBV6-5

cdr3_aa: CASSIVTDERLYF
j_call: TRBJ2-5
d_call: .
v_call: TRBV19

cdr3_aa: CASSFYRVGANYGYTF
j_call: TRBJ1-2
d_call: .
v_call: TRBV5-6

cdr3_aa: CASSSGIGRLFF
j_call: TRBJ1-4
d_call: .
v_call: TRBV7-2

cdr3_aa: CASSRGQATNEKLFF
j_call: TRBJ1-4
d_call: TRBD1
v_call: TRBV5-1

cdr3_aa: CASSPGQSPTYGYTF
j_call: TRBJ1-2
d_call: .
v_call: TRBV28

cdr3_aa: CASRPVEGGNQPQHF
j_call: TRBJ1-5
d_call: .
v_call: TRBV19

cdr3_aa: CSVEPQGAGYGTQYF
j_call: TRBJ2-5
d_call: TRBD1
v_call: TRBV29-1

cdr3_aa: CASQRGPNTGELFF
j_call: TRBJ2-2
d_call: TRBD2
v_call: TRBV4-1

cdr3_aa: CASSKDSTDTQYF
j_call: TRBJ2-3
d_call: .
v_call: TRBV27

cdr3_aa: CASRERPGQGLRSGNTIYF
j_call: TRBJ1-3
d_call: TRBD1
v_call: TRBV28

cdr3_aa: CAGFLRPWNQETQYF
j_call: TRBJ2-5
d_call: .
v_call: TRBV30

cdr3_aa: CASSLGAGESSPLHF
j_call: TRBJ1-6
d_call: .
v_call: TRBV7-9

cdr3_aa: CASSDSSGAGTIYF
j_call: TRBJ1-3
d_call: .
v_call: TRBV2

cdr3_aa: CASSYAGRDYGYTF
j_call: TRBJ1-2
d_call: .
v_call: TRBV6-5

cdr3_aa: CASSRGDGFNYGYTF
j_call: TRBJ1-2
d_call: .
v_call: TRBV7-2

cdr3_aa: CASSTGPSSSYNSPLHF
j_call: TRBJ1-6
d_call: .
v_call: TRBV6-8

cdr3_aa: CASSQEGTQYF
j_call: TRBJ2-5
d_call: .
v_call: TRBV14

cdr3_aa: CASSQDRGTQYF
j_call: TRBJ2-3
d_call: .
v_call: TRBV4-3

cdr3_aa: CASSVGVAGAQETQYF
j_call: TRBJ2-5
d_call: TRBD2
v_call: TRBV9

cdr3_aa: CASSPRAQDTYGYTF
j_call: TRBJ1-2
d_call: .
v_call: TRBV9

cdr3_aa: CASSVQQGVGQPQHF
j_call: TRBJ1-5
d_call: .
v_call: TRBV6-1

cdr3_aa: CAISLDRNTEAFF
j_call: TRBJ1-1
d_call: .
v_call: TRBV10-3

cdr3_aa: CASSLGSRATFNQPQHF
j_call: TRBJ1-5
d_call: .
v_call: TRBV7-6

cdr3_aa: CASSPTGTRDYTF
j_call: TRBJ1-2
d_call: .
v_call: TRBV28

cdr3_aa: CASSEGTGLGYGYTF
j_call: TRBJ1-2
d_call: TRBD1
v_call: TRBV9

cdr3_aa: CASWRGGSDTQYF
j_call: TRBJ2-3
d_call: TRBD2
v_call: TRBV5-1

cdr3_aa: CASRPRVGGRGYTF
j_call: TRBJ1-2
d_call: .
v_call: TRBV4-1

cdr3_aa: CATKMVGGDTGELFF
j_call: TRBJ2-2
d_call: TRBD2
v_call: TRBV2

cdr3_aa: CASTRGSGGNGYTF
j_call: TRBJ1-2
d_call: .
v_call: TRBV19

cdr3_aa: CASSPTGANVLTF
j_call: TRBJ2-6
d_call: .
v_call: TRBV5-4

cdr3_aa: CASSRNRGGTYEQYF
j_call: TRBJ2-7
d_call: .
v_call: TRBV5-1

cdr3_aa: CASSFSGAATNEKLFF
j_call: TRBJ1-4
d_call: .
v_call: TRBV28

cdr3_aa: CASRGRNQPQHF
j_call: TRBJ1-5
d_call: .
v_call: TRBV6-5

cdr3_aa: CASSLRVMNTEAFF
j_call: TRBJ1-1
d_call: .
v_call: TRBV5-6

cdr3_aa: CASSLLATTNEKLFF
j_call: TRBJ1-4
d_call: .
v_call: TRBV7-6